This note documents a single TCR beta chain sequence. Antigen specificity is unknown. The entry originates in a study of T cell responses to AZD1222 COVID-19 vaccine. Findings and limits, study-wide: White British ancestry dominated among donors, who included more females, and clonal diversity was possibly underestimated. Baseline seropositives among AZD1222 recipients totaled only six or seven. In all cases, repertoires were sampled only after the peak T cell response.

The germline gives CDR1 SGHRS, CDR2 YFSETQ. The ends lost 4 bases at V and 4 bases at J; junction bases unmatched: 7. The CDR3 is 16 amino acids. Data came from immunoSEQ multiplex PCR; TCRdb stores just in-frame clones and leaves some out. Here the sample spans tens of thousands of clones, approximately 82% being singletons. Pooling was applied to second doses at about 4 or about 12 weeks. This sequence joins TRBV5-1 and TRBJ2-3, with 12 bases fitting TRBD2. The clonotype originates from an adult who received the AZD1222 COVID-19 vaccine. Sample: peripheral blood, taken 28 days after the second AZD1222 dose. This CDR3 reads CASSLLAGGGADTQYF. The CDR3 coding sequence is TGCGCCAGCAGCCTCCTAGCGGGAGGGGGAGCAGATACGCAGTATTTT.